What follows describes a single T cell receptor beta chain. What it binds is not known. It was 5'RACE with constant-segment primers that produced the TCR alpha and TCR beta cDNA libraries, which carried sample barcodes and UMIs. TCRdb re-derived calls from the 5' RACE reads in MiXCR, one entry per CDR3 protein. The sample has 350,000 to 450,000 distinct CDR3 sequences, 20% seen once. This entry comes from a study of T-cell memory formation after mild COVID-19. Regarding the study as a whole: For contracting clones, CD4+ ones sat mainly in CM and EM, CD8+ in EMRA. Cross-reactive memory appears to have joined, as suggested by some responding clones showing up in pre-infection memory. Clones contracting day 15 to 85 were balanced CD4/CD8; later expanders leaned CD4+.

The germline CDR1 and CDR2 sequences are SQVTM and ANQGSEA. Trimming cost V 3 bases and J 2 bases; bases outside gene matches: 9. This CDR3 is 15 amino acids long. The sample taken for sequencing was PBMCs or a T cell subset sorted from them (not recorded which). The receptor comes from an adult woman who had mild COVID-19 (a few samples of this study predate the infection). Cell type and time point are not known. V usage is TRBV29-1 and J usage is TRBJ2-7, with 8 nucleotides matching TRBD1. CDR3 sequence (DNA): TGCAGCGTTGATCATGACAGGGGCCCTCCCTACGAGCAGTACTTC. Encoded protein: CSVDHDRGPPYEQYF.